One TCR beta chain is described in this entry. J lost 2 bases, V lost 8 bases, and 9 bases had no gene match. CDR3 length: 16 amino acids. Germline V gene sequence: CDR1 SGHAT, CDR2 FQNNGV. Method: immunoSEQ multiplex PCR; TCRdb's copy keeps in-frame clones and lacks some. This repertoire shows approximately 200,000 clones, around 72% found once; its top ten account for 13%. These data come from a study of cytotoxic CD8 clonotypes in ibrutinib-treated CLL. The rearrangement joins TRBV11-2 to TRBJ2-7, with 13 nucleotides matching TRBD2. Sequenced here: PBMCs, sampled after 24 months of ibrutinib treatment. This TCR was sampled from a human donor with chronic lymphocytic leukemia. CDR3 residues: CASLGLAGAAPYEQYF. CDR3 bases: TGTGCCAGCCTTGGACTAGCGGGAGCGGCCCCCTACGAGCAGTACTTC.